The present T cell receptor (beta chain) was sequenced within a study of shared clonotypes between healthy human individuals. V trimming: 4 bases; J trimming: 4 bases; junction bases outside the gene matches: 7. CDR3 size: 16 residues. Germline V gene sequence: CDR1 MNHEY, CDR2 SMNVEV (reference sequence). The data were produced by immunoSEQ multiplex PCR, yet TCRdb's version contains in-frame clones alone and is incomplete. Of millions of clones in the sample, over 90% were seen once. Input material: naive CD4+ T cells from PBMCs. Documented subset: CD45RA+ positively selected. The V call is TRBV27, the J call TRBJ1-4; TRBD1 matches 9 bases. The clonotype was recovered from a man younger than 35 in good health. Some clones in this sample may be carry-over from other donors' samples. The CDR3 region is CASSSVDRGYNEKLFF. The DNA of the CDR3 is TGTGCCAGCAGTTCGGTCGACAGGGGGTATAATGAAAAACTGTTTTTT.